Listed here are 30 T cell receptor beta chains from one sample, sequenced in a study of brain T cells in children with intractable seizures. Profiling relied on immunoSEQ multiplex PCR, and the TCRdb table lists in-frame clones only, not all of them. Altogether tens of thousands of clones are present, around nine tenths being singletons, with the ten largest covering roughly 6%. Sequences were derived from peripheral blood, sampled at surgery. The receptors originated from a girl between 2 and 10 years old with tuberous sclerosis and intractable seizures.

J is TRBJ1-2 and V is TRBV9; D unresolved. Germline loops: CDR1 SGDLS, CDR2 YYNGEE. The CDR3 consists of 15 residues. V was pared by 2 bases and J by 4 bases, with 15 bases between. CDR3 loop: CASSVFGVGSYGYTF. The CDR3 region has the DNA TGTGCCAGCAGCGTGTTCGGGGTCGGGAGCTATGGCTACACCTTC.

This rearrangement joins TRBV12-5 to TRBJ2-7, with 10 positions matching TRBD1. The V segment lost 6 bases and the J segment 4 bases; nucleotides outside the gene matches: 12. Germline values: CDR1 LGHNT, CDR2 FRNRAP. There are 16 residues in the CDR3. The CDR3 DNA sequence: TGTGCTAGTGGCCGAACAGACAGGGGGCCTTTATACGAGCAGTACTTC. Protein: CASGRTDRGPLYEQYF.

The gene calls are TRBV5-1 and TRBJ2-3; TRBD2 aligns across 9 bases. CDR1 SGHRS and CDR2 YFSETQ come from the germline V gene. The trim removed 4 bases at V and 3 bases at J, leaving 12 bases unmatched. The CDR3 consists of 17 residues. In DNA, the CDR3 is TGCGCCAGCAGCGTACTAGCGGGCAACGCAAGGACAGATACGCAGTATTTT. It codes for CASSVLAGNARTDTQYF.

J is TRBJ2-5 and V is TRBV2; 8 positions match TRBD1. V shed 3 bases, J shed 5 bases, and the junction held 5 bases outside the gene matches. The germline CDR1 and CDR2 sequences are SNHLY and FYNNEI. The CDR3 consists of 14 residues. The CDR3 sequence is CASSEVDRVETQYF. The CDR3 DNA follows: TGTGCCAGCAGTGAGGTGGACAGGGTCGAGACCCAGTACTTC.

This rearrangement joins TRBV28 to TRBJ1-6; 7 bases map to TRBD1. CDR1 is MDHEN, CDR2 SYDVKM, per germline. J gave up 9 bases and V 5 bases, and 10 bases lay outside the gene matches. The CDR3 loop spans 15 amino acids. As DNA, the CDR3 is TGTGCCAGCAGTCAGACCTACAGGGGACGTTCACCCCTCCACTTT. Translation gives CASSQTYRGRSPLHF. Supplemented by reference TRBV28 and TRBJ1-6, the full variable domain reads DVKVTQSSRYLVKRTGEKVFLECVQDMDHENMFWYRQDPGLGLRLIYFSYDVKMKEKGDIPEGYSVSREKKERFSLILESASTNQTSMYLCASSQTYRGRSPLHFGNGTRLTVT.

This chain links TRBV2 with TRBJ1-2; 9 bases are shared with TRBD1. This CDR3 is 15 amino acids long. J lost 4 bases, V lost 2 bases, and 5 bases had no gene match. The germline gives CDR1 SNHLY, CDR2 FYNNEI. CDR3 in DNA: TGTGCCAGCAGTGAAAGGGACAGGGATGCCTATGGCTACACCTTC. Translated: CASSERDRDAYGYTF.

V usage is TRBV6-1 and J usage is TRBJ1-5; D remains ambiguous. This CDR3 contains 15 residues. V shed 1 base and J shed 2 bases, with 9 bases lying between them. The germline V gene has CDR1 MNHNS and CDR2 SASEGT. The CDR3 sequence is CASSEDGWRNQPQHF. The CDR3 bases are TGTGCCAGCAGTGAAGACGGGTGGCGCAATCAGCCCCAGCATTTT.

The V and J genes are TRBV5-1 and TRBJ1-1; TRBD1 matches at 8 bases. Trimming removed 3 bases from V and 1 base from J; junction bases left unmatched: 2. The CDR3 runs 14 residues. CDR1 is SGHRS, CDR2 YFSETQ, per germline. In DNA, the CDR3 is TGCGCCAGCAGCTCAGGGACAGGGAACACTGAAGCTTTCTTT. Encoded protein: CASSSGTGNTEAFF.

This sequence joins TRBV9 and TRBJ2-3; 7 nucleotides line up with TRBD1. Germline assignment: CDR1 SGDLS and CDR2 YYNGEE. With V trimmed by 3 bases and J by 1 base, 8 bases remained unmatched. The CDR3 contains 16 residues. The DNA of the CDR3 is TGTGCCAGCAGCGAGAGGCAGGGGGACGGCACAGATACGCAGTATTTT. The encoded protein is CASSERQGDGTDTQYF.

J is TRBJ2-1 and V is TRBV4-1; D might be TRBD2 (6 bases). V was trimmed by 4 bases and J by 6 bases, leaving 16 bases between them. CDR1 is MGHRA and CDR2 is YSYEKL in the germline V gene. This CDR3 has 15 amino acids. CDR3 bases: TGCGCCAGCAGCCGTTATTTGTCGGAGGGCAATGAGCAGTTCTTC. It specifies CASSRYLSEGNEQFF.

The J gene is TRBJ1-5, the V gene TRBV10-2; no clear D. Germline V gene lookup returns CDR1 WSHSY and CDR2 SAAADI. Trimming took off 0 bases at V and 6 bases at J, with 12 bases between the two ends. This CDR3 contains 15 residues. The CDR3 DNA is TGCGCCAGCAGTGAGTCGAATTTTGCAGGTCAGCCCCAGCATTTT. This sequence encodes CASSESNFAGQPQHF.

This clone came up once. The V call is TRBV30, the J call TRBJ1-3, with no clear D. CDR1 is GTSNPN, CDR2 SVGIG, per germline (reference sequence). The CDR3 contains 13 residues. V was clipped by 4 bases and J by 0 bases, with 7 bases between them. Written as DNA, the CDR3 is TGTGCCTGGAAACTCCCCTCTGGAAACACCATATATTTT. Translation gives CAWKLPSGNTIYF.

This chain links TRBV7-9 with TRBJ1-5; D is unresolved. The length of the CDR3 is 13 residues. Per the germline V gene, CDR1 is SEHNR and CDR2 is FQNEAQ (reference sequence). Between the trimmed V and J ends, which lost 2 bases and 5 bases, there was a span of 7 bases. CDR3 coding DNA: TGTGCCAGCAGCTTAACGCCCGATCAGCCCCAGCATTTT. Protein: CASSLTPDQPQHF.

The chain is built from TRBV19 and TRBJ1-1, with a tentative D call TRBD1 (6 bases). The V and J ends lost 5 bases and 6 bases respectively, with 16 bases between them. The CDR3 totals 14 residues. Germline V gives CDR1 LNHDA, CDR2 SQIVND (reference sequence). DNA for the CDR3: TGTGCCAGTAGTGACGGGCCGGAGGGGGCTGAAGCTTTCTTT. It specifies CASSDGPEGAEAFF.

This clone appeared a single time. The V call is TRBV9, the J call TRBJ1-1; TRBD1 aligns across 7 bases. Losses at the gene ends were 3 bases for V and 1 base for J; bases not matched to a gene: 9. This CDR3 contains 16 residues. Germline loops: CDR1 SGDLS, CDR2 YYNGEE. In nucleotides, the CDR3 is TGTGCCAGCAGCGCGAGTCCCGGGACAGCGAACACTGAAGCTTTCTTT. This translates into CASSASPGTANTEAFF.

V usage is TRBV11-3 and J usage is TRBJ2-1; 7 nucleotides agree with TRBD1. The CDR3 has 13 residues. V trimming: 1 base; J trimming: 7 bases; junction bases outside the gene matches: 1. Germline values: CDR1 SGHNT, CDR2 YENEEA. CDR3 coding DNA: TGTGCCAGCAGCTTAGCAGGGGGTAATGAGCAGTTCTTC. Translation: CASSLAGGNEQFF.

The chain employs TRBV6-5 and TRBJ1-1; D is ambiguous. The CDR3 extends over 13 amino acids. The V gene lost 5 bases and the J gene lost 2 bases, with 9 bases spanning the gap. Germline V CDR1 and CDR2: MNHEY, SVGAGI. Written as DNA, the CDR3 is TGTGCCAGCAGTACTGAAAGAAACACTGAAGCTTTCTTT. It specifies CASSTERNTEAFF.

The chain joins TRBV6-1 to TRBJ1-5; D is uncertain. The germline CDR1 and CDR2 sequences are MNHNS and SASEGT. This CDR3 is built from 14 residues. V was clipped by 3 bases and J by 0 bases, with 6 bases between them. The CDR3 protein is CASSDSYSNQPQHF. Here the CDR3 DNA reads TGTGCCAGCAGTGACAGCTATAGCAATCAGCCCCAGCATTTT.

This clone came up a few times. The chain carries TRBV6-5 and TRBJ1-1, with unresolved D. V lost 6 bases and J lost 9, with 17 bases in between. Germline values: CDR1 MNHEY, CDR2 SVGAGI. The CDR3 totals 13 residues. CDR3 bases: TGTGCCAGCAGCCCCGGGCGGCCCCTGAAAGCTTTCTTT. Its translation is CASSPGRPLKAFF.

CDR3 nucleotides: TGTGCCTTAACTAGCGGGGGGCCCACAGATACGCAGTATTTT. Its translation is CALTSGGPTDTQYF. The chain joins TRBV30 to TRBJ2-3; 12 bases are a match to TRBD2. The CDR3 consists of 14 residues. Germline CDR1 GTSNPN, CDR2 SVGIG (reference sequence). The J segment lost 2 bases and the V segment lost 7 bases, leaving 4 bases of the junction unmatched.

The chain uses TRBV29-1 and TRBJ2-4; the D is unclear. CDR3 size: 15 residues. Trimming took off 7 bases at V and 0 bases at J, with 16 bases between the two ends. Germline V gene sequence: CDR1 SQVTM, CDR2 ANQGSEA. The CDR3 region is CSAVLLLQAKNIQYF. In nucleotides, the CDR3 is TGCAGCGCAGTCCTTTTGCTTCAAGCCAAAAACATTCAGTACTTC.

The V and J genes are TRBV6-5 and TRBJ2-2; D uncertain. The CDR3 is made up of 14 amino acids. From germline, CDR1 is MNHEY and CDR2 SVGAGI. V lost 4 bases, J lost 5 bases, and 11 bases lay in between. CDR3 residues: CASSFTDITGELFF. The CDR3 nucleotides are TGTGCCAGCAGTTTCACTGACATAACCGGGGAGCTGTTTTTT.

This chain uses TRBV19 with TRBJ1-1, with D uncertain. The germline V gene has CDR1 LNHDA and CDR2 SQIVND (reference sequence). The CDR3 is 15 residues long. V lost 10 bases to trimming and J lost 3 bases, with 21 bases between them. The CDR3 loop reads CATAAADNGDTEAFF. The CDR3 DNA reads as TGTGCCACCGCTGCCGCCGACAACGGGGACACTGAAGCTTTCTTT.

In DNA form, the CDR3 reads TGTGCCAGCAGCGACCGGACAGGGCACAACTCCTACGAGCAGTACGTC. Protein product: CASSDRTGHNSYEQYV. V gene TRBV7-8 combines with J gene TRBJ2-7, with 8 positions matching TRBD1. The J segment lost 0 bases and the V segment lost 5 bases, leaving 9 bases of the junction unmatched. Germline CDR1 and CDR2: SGHVS and FQNEAQ. CDR3 size: 16 residues.

This sequence joins TRBV30 and TRBJ1-2; D uncertain. CDR3 length: 12 residues. Germline assignment: CDR1 GTSNPN and CDR2 SVGIG (reference sequence). V was pared by 0 bases and J by 4 bases, with 6 bases between. CDR3 amino acids: CAWSVSGYGYTF. The CDR3 DNA is TGTGCCTGGAGTGTCTCGGGCTATGGCTACACCTTC.

V usage is TRBV6-4 and J usage is TRBJ1-6; perhaps TRBD1 as D (6 bases). There are 14 residues in the CDR3. V was clipped by 5 bases and J by 10 bases, with 15 bases between them. CDR1 is MRHNA and CDR2 is SNTAGT in the germline V gene. The CDR3 coding sequence is TGTGCCAGCAGTATGACAGGATCTTTCTCACCCCTCCACTTT. It encodes CASSMTGSFSPLHF.

This clone appeared once. The V call is TRBV12-5, the J call TRBJ1-2; D ambiguous. The CDR3 runs to 12 residues. Trimming removed 1 base from V and 5 bases from J, with 5 bases in between. Germline V gene lookup returns CDR1 LGHNT and CDR2 FRNRAP. Here the CDR3 DNA reads TGTGCTAGTGGTTTGGGAGTATATGGCTACACCTTC. This encodes CASGLGVYGYTF.

The genes are TRBV3-1 (or the pseudogene TRBV3-2) and TRBJ1-2, with D unclear. CDR3 length equals 12 residues. The V end was cut by 3 bases, the J end by 2 bases, with 4 bases between. CDR1 and CDR2 from the germline V gene are LGHDT and YNNKEL (reference sequence). This CDR3 reads CASSQINYGYTF. The CDR3 DNA follows: TGTGCCAGCAGCCAGATAAACTATGGCTACACCTTC.

The chain is built from TRBV9 and TRBJ1-2; tentative D call: TRBD1 (6 bases). The CDR3 extends over 15 amino acids. Trimming shortened V by 0 bases and J by 2 bases, and 11 bases separated the two germline ends. CDR1 is SGDLS, CDR2 YYNGEE, per germline. This chain's CDR3 is CASSVDREPNYGYTF. Written as DNA, the CDR3 is TGTGCCAGCAGCGTAGACAGGGAACCCAACTATGGCTACACCTTC.

The chain couples TRBV29-1 to TRBJ2-7; D may be TRBD2 (6 bases). Trimming removed 1 base at V and 4 bases at J, with 11 bases between. The CDR3 has 13 residues. Germline V gene lookup returns CDR1 SQVTM and CDR2 ANQGSEA. The CDR3, as DNA: TGCAGCGTTGAAGGGGAGGTCGGTTACGAGCAGTACTTC. This sequence encodes CSVEGEVGYEQYF.